This is a list of T cell receptor beta chains from one sample in a study of a mutant IDH1 vaccine in newly diagnosed glioma. Antigen specificity for these receptors is unknown. Here immunoSEQ multiplex PCR was the method, and the copy in TCRdb shows in-frame clones only, minus some. In the table there are about 36,000 clones, 80% of which are singletons. Sequencing used peripheral blood mononuclear cells (PBMCs), obtained from a glioma patient whose treatment included an IDH1 peptide vaccine. Receptors originate from a woman in her 30s with glioma. Some clones in this sample may be carry-over from other donors' samples. CDR3s include the opening cysteine and the closing phenylalanine or tryptophan. A D gene is named only where the DNA matches it firmly. Clone sizes are given selectively: once, few, many, or a class where the clone is expanded.

clone size	D gene	V gene	J gene	CDR3 protein	CDR3 DNA
-	-	TRBV28	TRBJ2-3	CASSLTGPDTQYF	TGTGCCAGCAGTCTAACGGGCCCAGATACGCAGTATTTT
-	-	TRBV11-3	TRBJ2-2	CASSNIVGGRSGELFF	TGTGCCAGCAGCAACATTGTAGGAGGGAGGTCCGGGGAGCTGTTTTTT
once	TRBD1	TRBV6-1	TRBJ1-5	CASSGSDRGLNQPQHF	TGTGCCAGCAGTGGATCGGACAGGGGCCTCAATCAGCCCCAGCATTTT
-	-	TRBV5-3	TRBJ1-4	CARSLEFRQINEKLFF	TGTGCCAGAAGCTTGGAGTTTCGTCAGATTAATGAAAAACTGTTTTTT
-	-	TRBV7-3	TRBJ1-1	CASSSRGQGTEAFF	TGTGCCAGCAGCTCCCGGGGGCAGGGAACTGAAGCTTTCTTT
once	TRBD2	TRBV19	TRBJ2-1	CASTSASGAYNEQFF	TGTGCCAGTACCAGCGCTAGCGGGGCCTACAATGAGCAGTTCTTC
-	-	TRBV28	TRBJ1-1	CASSLKGTEAFF	TGTGCCAGCAGTTTAAAGGGAACTGAAGCTTTCTTT
-	-	TRBV10-3	TRBJ2-7	CAIRRGSNTYEQYF	TGTGCCATCAGAAGAGGGTCAAACACCTACGAGCAGTACTTC
-	TRBD2	TRBV5-6	TRBJ2-3	CASSDERETSTDTQYF	TGTGCCAGCAGCGATGAGCGGGAGACTAGCACAGATACGCAGTATTTT
-	-	TRBV5-6	TRBJ2-7	CASSFSVQSYYEQYF	TGTGCCAGCAGCTTTTCCGTCCAGTCCTACTACGAGCAGTACTTC